Listed below are T cell receptor beta chains from one sample, sequenced in a study of technical replicates of blood from a handful of donors. Assay: immunoSEQ multiplex PCR; the TCRdb copy retains only in-frame clones and omits some. The table has about 83,000 clones, approximately 92% seen once. Sequencing was done on a sample of T cells isolated from PBMCs. The receptors shown here come from a human donor in good health. The CDR3 runs from the conserved cysteine through the conserved F or W.

j_call: .
v_call: TRBV6-6
cdr3_aa: CASQGQGSSYEQYF

j_call: TRBJ1-5
v_call: TRBV5-8
cdr3_aa: CASSPTGGRDQPQHF

j_call: TRBJ1-5
v_call: TRBV28
cdr3_aa: CASRNRGLRPQHF

j_call: TRBJ2-7
v_call: TRBV6-5
cdr3_aa: CASSYKSRAYEQYF

j_call: TRBJ2-7
v_call: TRBV15
cdr3_aa: CATSRDRGREQYF

j_call: TRBJ1-3
v_call: TRBV5-1
cdr3_aa: CASSLSIGDSGNTIYF

j_call: TRBJ2-1
v_call: TRBV13
cdr3_aa: CASDSWTSGGGQFF

j_call: TRBJ1-2
v_call: TRBV28
cdr3_aa: CASSPGDAGVVDYGYTF

j_call: TRBJ1-2
v_call: TRBV6-1
cdr3_aa: CASSITGNYGYTF

j_call: TRBJ2-1
v_call: TRBV11-2
cdr3_aa: CASSLERGNEQFF

j_call: TRBJ1-2
v_call: TRBV15
cdr3_aa: CATSRDTGANYGYTF

j_call: TRBJ1-5
v_call: TRBV9
cdr3_aa: CASSADIGSNQPQHF

j_call: TRBJ2-2
v_call: TRBV7-8
cdr3_aa: CASSFSGVPGELFF

j_call: TRBJ2-1
v_call: TRBV11-3
cdr3_aa: CASSLRNNEQFF

j_call: TRBJ2-7
v_call: TRBV5-1
cdr3_aa: CASSWAGTASYEQYF

j_call: TRBJ2-5
v_call: TRBV9
cdr3_aa: CASSVEGHHSSGEETQYF

j_call: TRBJ1-1
v_call: TRBV27
cdr3_aa: CASTSGGNTEAFF

j_call: TRBJ2-1
v_call: TRBV27
cdr3_aa: CASSLSGSSNEQFF

j_call: TRBJ1-5
v_call: TRBV11-3
cdr3_aa: CASSLEGANQPQHF

j_call: TRBJ1-2
v_call: TRBV6-6
cdr3_aa: CASSTDRFYGYTF

j_call: TRBJ2-7
v_call: TRBV19
cdr3_aa: CASSRGTPVVGSEQYF

j_call: TRBJ2-7
v_call: TRBV4-1
cdr3_aa: CASSRAHGIHSYEQYF

j_call: TRBJ1-4
v_call: TRBV6-5
cdr3_aa: CASTNRVPSEKLFF

j_call: TRBJ2-5
v_call: TRBV27
cdr3_aa: CASSLWTTGGRGETQYF

j_call: TRBJ2-7
v_call: TRBV29-1
cdr3_aa: CSVEDDRYEQYF

j_call: TRBJ2-2
v_call: TRBV10-3
cdr3_aa: CAIRASGAQRTGELFF

j_call: TRBJ2-7
v_call: TRBV5-6
cdr3_aa: CASSLAAGGAYEQYF

j_call: TRBJ2-1
v_call: TRBV5-1
cdr3_aa: CASSLEASSGGSGKQFF

j_call: TRBJ2-1
v_call: TRBV29-1
cdr3_aa: CSVEDLHGAWGAEQFF

j_call: TRBJ2-7
v_call: TRBV9
cdr3_aa: CASSARGSGRLGEQYF

j_call: TRBJ2-5
v_call: TRBV7-7
cdr3_aa: CASSLDISETQYF

j_call: TRBJ1-1
v_call: TRBV13
cdr3_aa: CASSLSIMNTEAFF

j_call: TRBJ2-1
v_call: TRBV6-4
cdr3_aa: CASSDPTERTSCEQFF

j_call: TRBJ2-7
v_call: TRBV5-1
cdr3_aa: CASSPLAGGYEQYF

j_call: TRBJ2-1
v_call: TRBV7-9
cdr3_aa: CASRDPGLAGSSSYNEQFF

j_call: TRBJ1-5
v_call: TRBV15
cdr3_aa: CATSREGTQGNNQPQHF

j_call: TRBJ1-4
v_call: TRBV6-6
cdr3_aa: CASRQGGGSYEKLFF

j_call: TRBJ2-3
v_call: TRBV5-1
cdr3_aa: CASSLTGGAITDTQYF

j_call: TRBJ2-3
v_call: TRBV7-9
cdr3_aa: CASAFLPGQGVVDTQYF

j_call: TRBJ2-1
v_call: TRBV11-2
cdr3_aa: CASSPQGNEQFF

j_call: TRBJ2-1
v_call: TRBV5-1
cdr3_aa: CASSFPGTGVDEQFF

j_call: TRBJ1-5
v_call: TRBV13
cdr3_aa: CASSLSRDRDSNQPQHF